These 11 T cell receptor beta chains were all obtained from the same sample, sequenced in a study of T cells in Graves' hyperthyroidism and ophthalmopathy. Amplified TCR beta CDR3 regions derived from RNA transcripts. The primer set for the first-round RT-PCR of the TCR CDR3 was HTBI. Each CDR3 protein is one row after TCRdb ran MiXCR on the multiplex PCR reads. The data contain over 650,000 distinct CDR3 sequences, 45% of them singletons. The sequencing sample was made of peripheral blood or thyroid tissue (not recorded which). The receptors were gathered from an adult man with Graves' disease, either hyperthyroidism or ophthalmopathy (not recorded which).

This clonotype was seen ten or more times. The chain has TRBV6-1 and TRBJ1-1, with TRBD1 as a possible D gene (5 bases). Deletions cut 1 base from V and 11 bases from J, with 11 bases between. CDR1 MNHNS and CDR2 SASEGT come from the germline V gene. The CDR3 consists of 12 residues. The DNA for the CDR3 is TGTGCCAGCAGTGAAGGAGCAGGGCTCGCTTTCTTT. Translation gives CASSEGAGLAFF.

This sequence joins TRBV10-3 and TRBJ1-5, with unresolved D. Deletions cut 4 bases from V and 0 bases from J, with 16 bases between. CDR1 and CDR2 (germline): ENHRY, SYGVKD. The length of the CDR3 is 17 residues. The CDR3 here is CAISAMAGPTSNQPQHF. For the CDR3, the DNA is TGTGCCATCAGTGCTATGGCAGGACCGACTAGCAATCAGCCCCAGCATTTT.

At least ten counts were recorded for this clonotype. The gene calls are TRBV6-5 and TRBJ1-6; D not certain. The CDR3 is 11 amino acids. The V end lost 7 bases, the J end lost 13 bases, and 11 bases lay between the germline ends. Germline assignment: CDR1 MNHEY and CDR2 SVGAGI. As DNA, the CDR3 is TGTGCCAGCAAAGGTGGCACCCCCCTCCACTTT. Amino acid sequence: CASKGGTPLHF.

This clonotype appeared many times. V usage is TRBV7-9 and J usage is TRBJ1-1; a weak D match, TRBD1 (6 bases). The V and J ends lost 1 base and 1 base respectively, with 7 bases between them. The germline gives CDR1 SEHNR, CDR2 FQNEAQ (reference sequence). CDR3 length equals 14 residues. Here the CDR3 reads CASSLGQANTEAFF. CDR3 sequence (DNA): TGTGCCAGCAGCTTAGGACAGGCGAACACTGAAGCTTTCTTT.

The V gene is TRBV5-1, the J gene TRBJ1-4, with a weak D call TRBD1 (5 bases). The CDR3 has 16 residues. V was clipped by 4 bases and J by 2 bases, with 15 bases between them. Germline CDR1 is SGHRS and CDR2 is YFSETQ. The DNA of the CDR3 is TGCGCCAGCAGCAACCCACCAGGGAGCACTAATGAAAAACTGTTTTTT. It yields the protein CASSNPPGSTNEKLFF.

With regard to this clonotype: An end of the junction differs from the germline gene, which may be a read error. The chain combines TRBV15 with TRBJ2-7; D is perhaps TRBD2 (6 bases). CDR3 size: 15 residues. In germline, CDR1 is LNHNV, CDR2 YYDKDF (reference sequence). The CDR3 bases are TGTGCCACCAGCGGGAGAGTCACGGGGTCAGGAGGGCAGCACTTC. Residues: CATSGRVTGSGGQHF.

This chain uses TRBV29-1 with TRBJ1-3; D is unclear. The CDR3 loop spans 13 amino acids. Germline V gene sequence: CDR1 SQVTM, CDR2 ANQGSEA. Trimming took off 6 bases at V and 7 bases at J, with 16 bases between the two ends. In nucleotides, the CDR3 is TGCAGCGTGCTAGTAGGGTGGGCGAACACCATATATTTT. The encoded protein is CSVLVGWANTIYF.

The table lists this clonotype with many counts. CDR3: CASSQDGQGVSPLHF. CDR3 DNA sequence: TGCGCCAGCAGCCAAGATGGACAGGGGGTTTCACCCCTCCACTTT. The J gene is TRBJ1-6, the V gene TRBV4-1, with 10 positions matching TRBD1. The CDR3 loop spans 15 amino acids. The germline CDR1 and CDR2 sequences are MGHRA and YSYEKL. J gave up 9 bases and V 0 bases, and 2 bases lay outside the gene matches.

This clonotype was observed once. The genes are TRBV30 and TRBJ1-2; tentatively, D is TRBD1 (5 bases). The CDR3 loop spans 15 amino acids. Per germline, CDR1 GTSNPN and CDR2 SVGIG (reference sequence). V was cut by 0 bases and J by 0 bases, with 11 bases left in between. CDR3: CAWSVSGKANYGYTF. CDR3 DNA: TGTGCCTGGAGTGTATCAGGGAAAGCTAACTATGGCTACACCTTC. The variable domain in full, with the rest retrieved from reference TRBV30 and TRBJ1-2, is SQTIHQWPATLVQPVGSPLSLECTVEGTSNPNLYWYRQAAGRGLQLLFYSVGIGQISSEVPQNLSASRPQDRQFILSSKKLLLSDSGFYLCAWSVSGKANYGYTFGSGTRLTVV.

This clonotype was counted a few times. Here the CDR3 reads CSARDRGFYEQYF. In DNA, the CDR3 is TGCAGTGCTCGGGACAGGGGTTTTTACGAGCAGTACTTC. The chain has TRBV20-1 and TRBJ2-7; TRBD1 agrees at 10 bases. The CDR3 covers 13 residues. Trimming cost V 5 bases and J 4 bases; bases outside gene matches: 5. Germline CDR1 reads DFQATT; CDR2 reads SNEGSKA (reference sequence).

This clonotype was counted at least ten times. V usage is TRBV2 and J usage is TRBJ1-5, with TRBD1 matching over 9 bases. This CDR3 contains 15 residues. The ends lost 1 base at V and 6 bases at J; junction bases unmatched: 4. Germline assignment: CDR1 SNHLY and CDR2 FYNNEI. Written as DNA, the CDR3 is TGTGCCAGCAGTGAAGTCCGGACAGGGGTTCAGCCCCAGCATTTT. Its translation is CASSEVRTGVQPQHF.